This TCR beta chain is from a study of cytomegalovirus exposure and HLA in healthy donors (dated by TCRdb to about 2017). Looking at the study overall: An earlier analysis of 587 of the donors reported around 280 Gb of sequence data and 117 million unique TCR beta sequences obtained from 150 million to 200 million T cells. The number of typed donors differed by locus: 629-630 for A, B, C, DRB1 and DQB1; 522 for DQA1; around 580 for DPA1; and approximately 450 for DPB1. To predict cytomegalovirus infection status, the study combined high-throughput TCR immunosequencing, statistical association of individual TCRs with disease status, and machine learning. In the later analysis, no new phenotypic data were used to find candidate immune exposures; instead, reliance was placed on TCR beta sequences and their occurrence across donors. A later analysis re-examined previously published TCR beta repertoires from just over 650 donors and added high-resolution HLA genotyping to investigate patterns of TCR occurrence. An early release that covered about 640 HLA-typed donors contained around 330 gigabases of sequencing data and roughly 84 million unique TCR sequences. Class I and class II HLA loci were covered by the typing at four-digit resolution. Of the 398 genotyped donors, 65% to 90% fell in the genetic ancestry cluster associated with self-reported Caucasian donors. The study used immunosequencing to profile the T cell repertoires of several hundred subjects and linked those repertoires to cytomegalovirus serostatus. In an earlier analysis of 587 of the donors, high-throughput TCR beta sequencing was used to judge whether each TCR beta V gene segment behaved as functional or pseudogenic. Every discovery cohort repertoire had been produced on one sequencing platform. About five DR-DQ haplotypes were handled as single units for association and clustering because linkage in the cohort was strong. The aim of the study was to test whether cataloging public T cell receptors could identify signatures of past pathogen exposure. In addition to the first cohort of 666 subjects, a separate validation cohort of some 120 different subjects was used. Donor age, sex, ethnicity and CMV serostatus were collected together with the repertoire data. Among approximately 370 genotyped donors of the cohort, an average of around 220,000 unique TCR beta nucleotide sequences was sequenced per donor, of which about 18% were non-productive. A later genetic analysis used genome-wide SNP genotypes for about 60% of the 666 donors, treating that subset as a discovery cohort. General findings and caveats noted by the study authors: Compared with equally common non-associated chains, HLA-associated TCR beta chains in a later analysis were more clonally expanded and had lower generation probabilities. While some public TCRs were present in many individuals, most TCR sequences turned up only very rarely across donors. For the cohort, immune exposure information was limited to CMV serostatus. Three of the identified cytomegalovirus-associated TCR beta chains were confirmed in vitro to be specific for cytomegalovirus antigens. In a later analysis, TCR association rates were found to vary across HLA loci, with the most associated TCRs seen for DRB1 alleles and the fewest for HLA-C alleles. The authors suggested that the approach could potentially be generalized to other disease states and immunological phenotypes. Correlated functional status among segregating V segments might be attributable to linkage disequilibrium, but an unknown experimental factor could not be ruled out. Broadly in line with IMGT annotations, most TCR beta V segments showed up in productive rearrangements about 90% or about 30% of the time in an earlier analysis of a few hundred of the donors. Specific HLA alleles were associated with 18,000 or so TCR beta sequences at a false discovery rate of 0.05 in a later analysis. A further reported finding was that TCR beta sequences accurately predicted the HLA-A and HLA-B alleles for most subjects in the first cohort. The study gave a list of over 150 TCR beta chains associated with cytomegalovirus. Some IMGT-functional V segments, including TRBV6-2 and TRBV6-3, could not be distinguished by the 87-base-pair reads and were therefore excluded. Several of the top co-occurrence clusters appeared to be linked to parvovirus B19, influenza, CMV and Epstein-Barr virus, according to a later analysis. Because counts were too low, 15 to 20 rarely observed V segments, including chromosome 9 orphons, were excluded from the earlier analysis of under 650 of the donors. Strong co-occurrence of HLA alleles, especially DR and DQ, made assigning TCR associations to individual alleles difficult. Presence/absence analyses assumed roughly uniform sequencing depth across donors, an assumption that may not hold. Because some donors lacked HLA typing at each locus, the association tests relied only on the typed subset. An association between a missense DCLRE1C variant and V-gene and J-gene trimming of TCR beta chains was found in a later genetic analysis and replicated in an independent cohort. In both the original and validation cohorts, the classifier was reported to diagnose cytomegalovirus status with high specificity and sensitivity. The sequencing pipeline was judged likely to have produced a cluster of highly shared sequence variants as a technical artifact. Most CMV-associated TCR beta chains appeared to be HLA-restricted in a later analysis, and the HLA associations seemed to be driven largely by CMV exposure. Only TCR beta chains were sequenced in this cohort, and the absence of alpha or paired-chain data limited detectable features. According to a later genetic analysis, donors in an Asian-associated ancestry cluster had fewer N-insertions in productive TCRs than the roughly 660-donor mean.

As encoded in the germline V gene, CDR1 is MNHEY while CDR2 is SVGAGI. V is cut back by 2 bases and J by 4 bases, with 4 bases in the junction unmatched. Reading from cysteine to phenylalanine, the CDR3 counts 14 amino acids. The retained sequence is limited to the CDR3, 42 bases, with the frame set at the first base. Comments on this clone: Its target antigen remains unknown. No much larger clonotype is one base removed from it; base qualities were not supplied.

In total, over 600 healthy bone marrow donors made up the cohort. At the time of sampling, all cohort members were nominally healthy, though unrecorded immune exposures were likely present. The donor was CMV seropositive and belonged to the group of a few hundred seropositive cohort members. Every donor gave a peripheral blood sample, and the peripheral blood mononuclear cells from that sample were used for TCR beta sequencing. Genomic DNA extraction from the blood cell samples was performed with the Qiagen DNeasy Blood Extraction Kit. The receptor library was made with the immunoSEQ multiplex PCR assay. A mixture of 60 forward primers for TCR Vbeta segments and 13 reverse primers for TCR Jbeta segments was used in the multiplex PCR. Amplification of the CDR3 region of rearranged TCR beta genes was performed with a multiplex PCR assay on genomic DNA. Amplified TCR beta libraries were sequenced as 87-base-pair reads on the Illumina HiSeq System. Processing in the source paper ran as follows. A later analysis tallied roughly 78 million unique TCR beta chains across the 700 or so repertoires, and some 10 million of those chains were shared by two or more donors. Raw reads were error-corrected and collapsed into unique sequences by a nearest-neighbor algorithm in which closely related sequences were merged to remove PCR and sequencing errors. To assign V, D and J gene segments, CDR3 sequences were aligned to IMGT reference sequences. For a sequence to be retained, a match of at least six nucleotides was required to both a V gene segment and a J gene segment. A rearrangement counted as productive if the CDR3 had no stop codons and remained in frame with V and J, and every other rearrangement counted as non-productive. Following IMGT convention, CDR3 was defined as the stretch from the second conserved V-encoded cysteine up to the conserved J-encoded phenylalanine. In an earlier analysis of around 640 of the donors, sequences lacking an unambiguous match to a single V gene segment were excluded. An earlier analysis of approximately 590 of the donors classified V segments as functional when productive rearrangements were above 56.7% and as segregating when the standard deviation between donors was above 5%. A statistical classification framework was built to diagnose cytomegalovirus status from the catalog of TCR beta chain sequences. In a later analysis, TCR nucleotide sequences were compared against IMGT/GENE-DB human TR gene sequences so that V and J genes could be assigned. A later analysis assigned CDR3 sequences and most-parsimonious VDJ recombination scenarios with the TCRdist pipeline. In a later analysis, every TCR beta chain was defined by the combination of its CDR3 amino acid sequence and its V-gene family, and reads without a unique V-gene family were dropped. In a later analysis, several hundred highly shared, low-generation-probability nucleotide sequences were removed to address suspected cross-contamination and a sequencing artifact. In a later analysis, a clonal expansion index was calculated for each public chain from normalized within-repertoire ranks of inferred template counts. A later analysis computed generation probabilities with a VDJ recombination model fitted to out-of-frame rearrangements, and checked the results against IGoR. In a later analysis, TCR-TCR, TCR-HLA and TCR-CMV co-occurrence was scored with hypergeometric tests, and a repertoire-size bias correction was applied to TCR pairs. False discovery rates were estimated in a later analysis by permuting HLA or CMV assignments 20 times. In a later analysis, co-occurring TCRs were grouped using DBSCAN, with TCRdist sequence similarity added in when clustering inside HLA-allele-positive subsets. For co-occurrence clustering, repertoires with fewer than 30,000 or more than 120,000 public chains were excluded, along with roughly 5 repertoires with anomalous nucleotide sharing. What TCRdb holds here is the immuneACCESS table cut down to in-frame rearrangements. Part of the clones is not present; checked against another copy, under half of the missing clones reflect an unresolved V gene, and the others are unexplained. V and J calls and clone size are as listed in that table; D and trimming were resolved from the DNA. This sample is represented by about 100,000 clones; roughly 83% of them were singletons. Jointly, the top ten make up approximately 4.2% of the sample.

The V and J genes are TRBV6-5 and TRBJ2-5, and TRBD2 matches 7 of the central bases. This sequence originates from a female donor in good health and CMV-seropositive. Sequences were obtained from PBMCs. The base sequence is TGTGCCAGCAGTTACGGGGGGAGGGGAGAGACCCAGTACTTC. Translated, it reads CASSYGGRGETQYF.